This TCR beta chain was captured in a study of T-cell memory formation after mild COVID-19. This clonotype was seen ten or more times. Trimming took off 3 bases at V and 2 bases at J, with 14 bases between the two ends. This CDR3 is built from 16 residues. CDR1 is MDHEN and CDR2 is SYDVKM in the germline V gene. TCRdb redid the calling of the 5' RACE reads with MiXCR, one entry per CDR3 protein. The sample consists of about 350,000 distinct CDR3 sequences, roughly 13% of them appearing once. The V and J genes are TRBV28 and TRBJ2-4; no definite D call. The sequence came from a young man who had mild COVID-19 (a few samples of this study predate the infection). Cell type and time point are not known. The sample comprised PBMCs or a T cell subset sorted from them (not recorded which). CDR3 nucleotides: TGTGCCAGCAGTTTTCGGCCGGGCTCCTCCAAAAACATTCAGTACTTC. Protein sequence: CASSFRPGSSKNIQYF.